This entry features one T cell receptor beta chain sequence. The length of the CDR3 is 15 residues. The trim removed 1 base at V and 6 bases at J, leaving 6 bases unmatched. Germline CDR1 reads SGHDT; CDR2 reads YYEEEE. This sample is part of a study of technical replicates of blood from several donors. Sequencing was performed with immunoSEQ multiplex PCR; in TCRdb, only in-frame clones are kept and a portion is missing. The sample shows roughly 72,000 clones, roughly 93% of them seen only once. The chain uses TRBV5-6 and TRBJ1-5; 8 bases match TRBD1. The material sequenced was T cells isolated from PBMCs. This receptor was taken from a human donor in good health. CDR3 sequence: CASSLWQGASQPQHF. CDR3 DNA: TGTGCCAGCAGCTTGTGGCAGGGGGCGAGTCAGCCCCAGCATTTT. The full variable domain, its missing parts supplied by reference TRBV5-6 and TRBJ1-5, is DAGVTQSPTHLIKTRGQQVTLRCSPKSGHDTVSWYQQALGQGPQFIFQYYEEEERQRGNFPDRFSGHQFPNYSSELNVNALLLGDSALYLCASSLWQGASQPQHFGDGTRLSIL.